The 10 T cell receptor beta chains below come from one sample, sequenced in a study of T cell responses to AZD1222 COVID-19 vaccine. Generated by immunoSEQ multiplex PCR, the TCRdb table keeps only in-frame clones and is missing some. The sample contains around 99,000 clones, around 90% of which appear only once. This specimen was peripheral blood, taken on day 0 of MenACWY control vaccination. Receptors originate from an adult in good health.

The genes are TRBV5-6 and TRBJ1-5, with D unresolved. The germline CDR1 and CDR2 sequences are SGHDT and YYEEEE. This CDR3 spans 16 amino acids. V was clipped by 1 base and J by 0 bases, with 11 bases between them. The chain's CDR3 is CASSLFHFDSNQPQHF. CDR3 sequence (DNA): TGTGCCAGCAGCTTGTTCCATTTTGATAGCAATCAGCCCCAGCATTTT.

The chain combines TRBV2 with TRBJ1-2; TRBD1 matches at 9 bases. V gave up 7 bases and J gave up 4 bases; unmatched junction bases: 7. The CDR3 extends over 14 amino acids. Germline CDR1 reads SNHLY; CDR2 reads FYNNEI. The DNA for the CDR3 is TGTGCCAGCACCGGGACAGGGTTCGCCTATGGCTACACCTTC. Translated, it gives CASTGTGFAYGYTF.

The V call is TRBV6-2 or TRBV6-3, the J call TRBJ1-2; D uncertain. CDR3 length: 14 residues. Germline lookup yields CDR1 MNHEY and CDR2 SVGEGT. The V and J ends lost 2 bases and 3 bases respectively, with 10 bases between them. CDR3: CASSYGYEYYGYTF. CDR3 in DNA: TGTGCCAGCAGTTACGGGTACGAATACTATGGCTACACCTTC.

The chain combines TRBV3-1 (or the pseudogene TRBV3-2) with TRBJ1-2; D might be TRBD1 (5 bases). The germline V gene encodes CDR1 LGHDT and CDR2 YNNKEL (reference sequence). The V end was cut by 0 bases, the J end by 4 bases, with 9 bases between. The CDR3 has 14 amino acids. CDR3 nucleotides: TGTGCCAGCAGCCAAGAGGGACGGATCTATGGCTACACCTTC. Protein sequence: CASSQEGRIYGYTF.

The CDR3 here is CASRKDRGGNQPQHF. The CDR3 DNA sequence: TGTGCCAGCAGGAAGGACAGGGGAGGCAATCAGCCCCAGCATTTT. The genes are TRBV6-5 and TRBJ1-5, with 9 bases lining up with TRBD1. J was trimmed by 2 bases and V by 6 bases; bases with no gene match: 5. Germline V gene lookup returns CDR1 MNHEY and CDR2 SVGAGI. The CDR3 has 15 residues.

The rearrangement links TRBV2 to TRBJ2-1; the D is unclear. Trimming stripped 7 bases from V and 0 bases from J, with 13 bases between. CDR1 is SNHLY and CDR2 is FYNNEI in the germline V gene. The CDR3 runs 15 residues. DNA for the CDR3: TGTGCCAGCAAATTAGATAGCAGCTCCTACAATGAGCAGTTCTTC. The encoded protein is CASKLDSSSYNEQFF. The full variable domain, completed using reference TRBV2 and TRBJ2-1, is EPEVTQTPSHQVTQMGQEVILRCVPISNHLYFYWYRQILGQKVEFLVSFYNNEISEKSEIFDDQFSVERPDGSNFTLKIRSTKLEDSAMYFCASKLDSSSYNEQFFGPGTRLTVL.

The genes are TRBV7-5 and TRBJ1-1; TRBD1, the table's D call, lacks a check against the DNA. TRBV7-5 is labeled a pseudogene. The CDR3 length is 16 residues. Here the CDR3 reads CARSLGTTGGFTEAFF. The CDR3 nucleotides are TGTGCCAGAAGCCTCGGGACGACAGGGGGTTTCACTGAAGCTTTCTTT.

This chain connects TRBV5-4 to TRBJ2-5; D possibly matches TRBD1 or TRBD2 (5 bases each). Between the trimmed V and J ends, which lost 3 bases and 4 bases, there was a span of 16 bases. CDR1 is SGHNT, CDR2 YYREEE, per germline (reference sequence). The CDR3 is 15 amino acids. CDR3 DNA sequence: TGTGCCAGCAGCTCCCATTGGGGGTCGGGAGAGACCCAGTACTTC. This sequence encodes CASSSHWGSGETQYF.

The J gene is TRBJ1-3, the V gene TRBV11-2; 7 bases agree with TRBD1. The CDR3 runs 16 residues. The germline V gene encodes CDR1 SGHAT and CDR2 FQNNGV. V lost 2 bases and J lost 2; bases outside the gene matches: 6. CDR3 coding DNA: TGTGCCAGCAGCTTACATTATACAGGGGCTGGAAACACCATATATTTT. The encoded protein is CASSLHYTGAGNTIYF.

The V and J genes are TRBV27 and TRBJ1-4; D is undetermined. The CDR3 is 15 residues long. Trimming stripped 5 bases from V and 3 bases from J, with 13 bases between. CDR1 and CDR2 from the germline V gene are MNHEY and SMNVEV (reference sequence). The CDR3 DNA is TGTGCCAGCAGTAATAAGGGCAATCCTAATGAAAAACTGTTTTTT. Amino acid sequence: CASSNKGNPNEKLFF.